A selection of T cell receptor beta chains follows, all from one sample in a study of T cell responses to AZD1222 COVID-19 vaccine. The repertoire was sequenced with immunoSEQ multiplex PCR; TCRdb's copy has only in-frame clones and lacks some. The repertoire holds 170,000 or so clones, roughly 88% seen once, with approximately 10% in the top ten. The specimen comprised peripheral blood, sampled 28 days after the second AZD1222 dose. These receptors were taken from an adult who received the AZD1222 COVID-19 vaccine. The CDR3 runs from the conserved cysteine through the conserved F or W. The D gene is left open where the match is weak. Clone size is stated in some rows and not others, as once, few, many or a class when expanded.

J,V,size,D,CDR3,DNA
TRBJ1-5,TRBV28,-,-,CASSTGSLDQPQHF,TGTGCCAGCAGTACCGGGTCCCTTGATCAGCCCCAGCATTTT
TRBJ2-3,TRBV6-6,-,-,CASSYSPRDTQYF,TGTGCCAGCAGTTACTCGCCCCGCGATACGCAGTATTTT
TRBJ2-2,TRBV11-3,-,-,CASSYPTGELFF,TGTGCCAGCAGCTACCCGACCGGGGAGCTGTTTTTT
TRBJ1-2,TRBV5-4,-,-,CASSLGQADYGYTF,TGTGCCAGCAGCTTGGGACAGGCCGACTATGGCTACACCTTC
TRBJ2-7,TRBV6-5,many,TRBD2,CASTSTSGVEQYF,TGTGCCAGCACTAGCACTAGCGGGGTTGAGCAGTACTTC
TRBJ1-4,TRBV5-4,-,TRBD1,CASSPGTGMDKEKLFF,TGTGCCAGCAGCCCCGGGACAGGGATGGATAAGGAAAAACTGTTTTTT
TRBJ1-2,TRBV7-9,-,-,CASSLTRGYTF,TGTGCCAGCAGTCTTACACGGGGCTACACCTTC
TRBJ1-2,TRBV7-3,-,TRBD1,CASGTGLHGYTF,TGTGCCAGCGGGACAGGGCTCCATGGCTACACCTTC
TRBJ2-2,TRBV7-3,few,-,CASTLNGAVGTGELFF,TGTGCCAGCACCTTAAACGGGGCAGTAGGTACCGGGGAGCTGTTTTTT
TRBJ2-7,TRBV7-9,-,TRBD1,CASSPPTGVKNEQYF,TGTGCCAGCAGCCCCCCGACAGGGGTCAAGAACGAGCAGTACTTC
TRBJ1-2,TRBV5-6,-,TRBD1,CASSLQTRQGGYGYTF,TGTGCCAGCAGCCTTCAGACAAGACAGGGCGGATATGGCTACACCTTC
TRBJ1-1,TRBV7-9,-,-,CASSQQGLEAFF,TGTGCCAGCAGCCAACAGGGACTTGAAGCTTTCTTT
TRBJ1-1,TRBV30,-,-,CAWSVNTDTEAFF,TGTGCCTGGAGTGTAAATACAGACACTGAAGCTTTCTTT
TRBJ2-7,TRBV7-2,-,-,CASSLDRIVFYEQYF,TGTGCCAGCAGCCTCGACAGGATTGTTTTCTACGAGCAGTACTTC
TRBJ1-5,TRBV2,-,-,CASSETGFNQPQHF,TGTGCCAGCAGCGAGACAGGCTTCAATCAGCCCCAGCATTTT
TRBJ2-2,TRBV7-7,-,-,CASSLDYGNTGELFF,TGTGCTAGCAGCTTAGACTACGGGAACACCGGGGAGCTGTTTTTT
TRBJ2-2,TRBV6-2/TRBV6-3,-,TRBD2,CASSTLAGGNTGELFF,TGTGCCAGCAGTACTCTAGCGGGGGGTAACACCGGGGAGCTGTTTTTT
TRBJ1-2,TRBV4-1,few,TRBD1,CASSQPTGGEYGYTF,TGCGCCAGCAGCCAACCGACAGGGGGCGAGTATGGCTACACCTTC
TRBJ1-1,TRBV27,-,-,CASSLGGAQTEAFF,TGTGCCAGCAGTTTAGGGGGGGCGCAAACTGAAGCTTTCTTT
TRBJ2-3,TRBV30,-,TRBD2,CALSSGALDTQYF,TGTGCCCTCAGTAGCGGGGCTTTAGATACGCAGTATTTT
TRBJ1-6,TRBV6-1,-,-,CASSVVLGSHNSPLHF,TGTGCCAGCAGTGTGGTCCTCGGGAGCCATAATTCACCCCTCCACTTT
TRBJ1-2,TRBV19,-,-,CASSIATDRGYTF,TGTGCCAGTAGTATAGCGACAGATCGAGGCTACACCTTC
TRBJ1-2,TRBV7-9,once,-,CASSPIITPVGDGYTF,TGTGCCAGCAGTCCCATCATAACCCCAGTGGGGGATGGCTACACCTTC
TRBJ1-3,TRBV9,-,-,CASSGGAGNTIYF,TGTGCCAGCAGCGGGGGCGCTGGAAACACCATATATTTT
TRBJ1-2,TRBV18,-,TRBD1,CASSPKTGIGYTF,TGTGCCAGCTCACCAAAGACAGGGATTGGCTACACCTTC
TRBJ1-5,TRBV12-3/TRBV12-4,-,-,CASSDGYNQPQHF,TGTGCCAGCAGCGACGGATACAATCAGCCCCAGCATTTT
TRBJ1-2,TRBV9,-,TRBD1,CASSVRGTDYGYTF,TGTGCCAGCAGCGTAAGGGGGACAGACTATGGCTACACCTTC
TRBJ1-1,TRBV5-1,-,-,CASSLRGDEAFF,TGCGCCAGCAGCTTAAGGGGAGACGAAGCTTTCTTT
TRBJ1-1,TRBV28,few,-,CASSLETLPGTEQTEAFF,TGTGCCAGCAGTTTAGAGACCTTACCCGGGACCGAACAGACTGAAGCTTTCTTT